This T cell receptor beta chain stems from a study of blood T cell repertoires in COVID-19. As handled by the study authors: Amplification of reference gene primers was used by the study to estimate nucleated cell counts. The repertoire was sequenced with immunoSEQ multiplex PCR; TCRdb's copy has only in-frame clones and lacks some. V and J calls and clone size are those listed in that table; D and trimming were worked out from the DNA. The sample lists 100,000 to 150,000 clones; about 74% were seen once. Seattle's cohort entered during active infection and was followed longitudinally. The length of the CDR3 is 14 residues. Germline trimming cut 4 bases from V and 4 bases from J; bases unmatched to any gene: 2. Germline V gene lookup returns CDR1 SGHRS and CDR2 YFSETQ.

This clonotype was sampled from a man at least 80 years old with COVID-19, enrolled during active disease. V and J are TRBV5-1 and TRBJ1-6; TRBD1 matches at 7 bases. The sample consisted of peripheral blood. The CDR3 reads CASSPGQYNSPLHF. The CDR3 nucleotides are TGCGCCAGCAGCCCGGGACAGTATAATTCACCCCTCCACTTT.